This T cell receptor beta chain was identified in a study of spatial heterogeneity in lung cancer. As for the study in general: A consistent excess of beta-chain over alpha-chain sequences was detected. The average count in raw reads for each unique TCR and UMI combination exceeded 9.5 appearances.

Time point meaning: sample taken at primary tumor resection. All TCR cDNA molecules were individually tagged with a unique molecular identifier. TCRdb redid the calling of the 5' RACE reads with MiXCR, one entry per CDR3 protein. The table includes around 100,000 distinct CDR3 sequences, 3.5% to 5% detected once. Study outcomes and limitations: Expanded TCRs that were ubiquitous or regional had counts tracking ubiquitous and regional nonsynonymous mutations, respectively. Expanded alpha and beta TCR counts within tumors tracked tumor mutation counts.

This clonotype was observed at least ten times. Its cognate antigen is unknown. The sequencing here drew on lung tumor tissue, taken at surgery. This clonotype was obtained from a male donor with early-stage non-small cell lung cancer.

The CDR3 is CASSSTGPRQPQHF. CDR3 nucleotide sequence: TGTGCCAGCAGTTCGACAGGCCCACGTCAGCCCCAGCATTTT. V gene TRBV28 combines with J gene TRBJ1-5; possible D gene TRBD1, 6 bases. CDR1 MDHEN and CDR2 SYDVKM come from the germline V gene. Trimming removed 4 bases at V and 6 bases at J, with 13 bases between. This CDR3 contains 14 residues.